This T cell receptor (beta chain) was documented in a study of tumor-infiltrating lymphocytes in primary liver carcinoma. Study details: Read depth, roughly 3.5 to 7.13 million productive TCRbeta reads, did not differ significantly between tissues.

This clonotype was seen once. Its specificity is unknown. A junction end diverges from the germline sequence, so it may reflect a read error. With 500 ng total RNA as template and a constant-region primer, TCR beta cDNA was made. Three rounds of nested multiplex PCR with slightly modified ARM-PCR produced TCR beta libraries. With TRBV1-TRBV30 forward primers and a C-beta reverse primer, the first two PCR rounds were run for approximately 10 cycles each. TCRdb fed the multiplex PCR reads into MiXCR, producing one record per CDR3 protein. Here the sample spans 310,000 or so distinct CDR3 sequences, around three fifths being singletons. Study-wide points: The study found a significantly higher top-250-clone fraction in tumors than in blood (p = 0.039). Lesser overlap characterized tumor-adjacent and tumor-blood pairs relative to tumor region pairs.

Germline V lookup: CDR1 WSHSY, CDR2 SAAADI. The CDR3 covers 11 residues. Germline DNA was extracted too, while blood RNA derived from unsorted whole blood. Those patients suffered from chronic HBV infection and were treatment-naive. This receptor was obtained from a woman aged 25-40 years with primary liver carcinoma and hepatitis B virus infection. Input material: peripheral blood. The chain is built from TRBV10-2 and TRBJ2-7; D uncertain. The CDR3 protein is CASSVSYVQYF. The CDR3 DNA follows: TGCGCCAGCAGTGTCTCCTACGTGCAGTACTTC.